These 21 T cell receptor beta chains came from one sample sequenced in a study of memory CD4+ T cells and cytomegalovirus serostatus (dated by TCRdb to between 2017 and 2020). Library preparation employed the immunoSEQ multiplex PCR assay. This immuneACCESS table, as held by TCRdb, lists in-frame sequences with V and J called but not all clones. Of the missing ones, under half trace to an unresolved V gene in checked studies; the others have no known cause. The sample table records tens of thousands of clones; around three quarters of these occur just once. Clones ranked in the top ten supply about 0.8% of the sample. Single viable CD3+CD4+CD8-CD45RO+ cells were sorted as memory CD4+ T cells on a FACSAria II. The sequenced sample consisted of memory CD4+ T cells from blood. Receptor source: an adult in good health and CMV-seronegative.

The chain uses TRBV5-1 and TRBJ2-1, with D uncertain. With 0 bases removed from V and 0 bases from J, the gap between germline ends came to 7 bases. The CDR3 runs 15 residues. The V gene's germline CDR1 is SGHRS and CDR2 YFSETQ. CDR3 coding DNA: TGCGCCAGCAGCTTGGAGGGTATCTCCTACAATGAGCAGTTCTTC. It translates to CASSLEGISYNEQFF.

About this clone itself: Mismatch with germline at one junction end may stem from a read error. The gene calls are TRBV7-7 and TRBJ2-3; D uncertain. Per the germline V gene, CDR1 is SSHAT and CDR2 is FNYEAQ (reference sequence). The CDR3 has 13 residues. Here the CDR3 reads CASSSRRTDTQYF. Written as DNA, the CDR3 is TGTGCTAGCAGCTCTAGAAGGACAGATACGCAGTATTTT.

The chain couples TRBV12-2 to TRBJ2-6. TRBV12-2 is noted as a pseudogene. The CDR3 loop spans 10 amino acids. The CDR3 DNA is TGTGCAAGAGAGGCCAACGTCCTGACTTTC. Translation gives CAREANVLTF.

The chain uses TRBV30 and TRBJ1-1; D unresolved. This CDR3 region has 11 residues. V lost 0 bases and J lost 10, with 9 bases in between. Per germline, CDR1 GTSNPN and CDR2 SVGIG (reference sequence). The CDR3 loop is CAWSVPAGAFF. The CDR3 DNA follows: TGTGCCTGGAGTGTACCCGCTGGAGCTTTCTTT. The entire variable domain, with the rest obtained from reference TRBV30 and TRBJ1-1, is as follows: SQTIHQWPATLVQPVGSPLSLECTVEGTSNPNLYWYRQAAGRGLQLLFYSVGIGQISSEVPQNLSASRPQDRQFILSSKKLLLSDSGFYLCAWSVPAGAFFGQGTRLTVV.

This rearrangement joins TRBV27 to TRBJ1-5; weak D call: TRBD1 (5 bases). The CDR3 contains 14 residues. Trimming removed 3 bases at V and 2 bases at J, with 8 bases between. Germline V gene lookup returns CDR1 MNHEY and CDR2 SMNVEV (reference sequence). The CDR3 here is CASSFQGGNQPQHF. The CDR3 DNA reads TGTGCCAGCAGTTTCCAGGGTGGCAATCAGCCCCAGCATTTT.

The chain couples TRBV5-6 to TRBJ2-1; D gene uncertain. The germline V gene encodes CDR1 SGHDT and CDR2 YYEEEE. The CDR3 consists of 15 residues. Trimming removed 2 bases from V and 6 bases from J, with 15 bases in between. In nucleotides, the CDR3 is TGTGCCAGCAGCTTACTCCGATCTCAAGTCAATGAGCAGTTCTTC. It is translated as CASSLLRSQVNEQFF.

The V call is TRBV11-2, the J call TRBJ1-1; 9 bases match TRBD1. The CDR3 spans 15 residues. From germline, CDR1 is SGHAT and CDR2 FQNNGV. Trimming at V came to 5 bases and at J to 3 bases, leaving 7 bases not matched to a gene. The CDR3 loop is CASSVRQGGYTEAFF. In nucleotides, the CDR3 is TGTGCCAGCAGCGTAAGACAGGGGGGGTACACTGAAGCTTTCTTT.

The J gene is TRBJ1-3, the V gene TRBV30; TRBD1 aligns across 7 bases. Germline CDR1 is GTSNPN and CDR2 is SVGIG (reference sequence). The CDR3 runs 15 residues. V dropped 4 bases and J dropped 2; count of bases not matched to a gene: 8. DNA of the CDR3: TGTGCCTGGACTCCCGGGACAGAGGCTGGAAACACCATATATTTT. Translated, it gives CAWTPGTEAGNTIYF.

CDR3 sequence reads: CASSYLRSPLHF. The CDR3 bases are TGTGCCAGCAGTTACCTTCGCTCACCCCTCCACTTT. The rearrangement links TRBV27 to TRBJ1-6; D not certain. The length of the CDR3 is 12 residues. With 4 bases removed from V and 10 bases from J, the gap between germline ends came to 8 bases. Germline V gene data show CDR1 as MNHEY and CDR2 as SMNVEV (reference sequence).

CDR3 bases: TGTGCCAGCGGACGATCCGGGACAAGGTCGACCGGGGAGCTGTTTTTT. Amino acid sequence: CASGRSGTRSTGELFF. The V and J genes are TRBV27 and TRBJ2-2, with a weak D call TRBD1 (6 bases). The V end was cut by 8 bases, the J end by 5 bases, with 21 bases between. CDR1 is MNHEY and CDR2 is SMNVEV in the germline V gene (reference sequence). This CDR3 is built from 16 residues.

V and J are TRBV19 and TRBJ1-4; D is perhaps TRBD1 (6 bases). The ends were cut back, 4 bases at V and 3 bases at J, with 12 bases in the middle. Germline V CDR1 and CDR2: LNHDA, SQIVND (reference sequence). The CDR3 sequence is 15 residues long. CDR3 sequence: CASSRRGAANEKLFF. In DNA, the CDR3 is TGTGCCAGTAGTAGGCGGGGGGCCGCTAATGAAAAACTGTTTTTT.

The chain is built from TRBV15 and TRBJ1-1, with 10 bases lining up with TRBD1. CDR1 is LNHNV and CDR2 is YYDKDF in the germline V gene (reference sequence). The CDR3 loop spans 14 amino acids. The V and J ends lost 1 base and 5 bases, in that order; junction bases with no gene match: 1. Here the CDR3 DNA reads TGTGCCACCAGCAGAGGGACAGGGGGGACTGAAGCTTTCTTT. This encodes CATSRGTGGTEAFF.

V gene TRBV7-9 combines with J gene TRBJ1-1; D uncertain. The germline V gene has CDR1 SEHNR and CDR2 FQNEAQ (reference sequence). The V and J ends lost 11 bases and 10 bases respectively, with 20 bases between them. The CDR3 is 12 amino acids. The CDR3 spells CASRPWPRGAFF. The CDR3 DNA reads as TGTGCCTCCCGACCCTGGCCCCGAGGAGCTTTCTTT.

This sequence joins TRBV18 and TRBJ2-5; D is undetermined. CDR3 length: 15 residues. Germline CDR1 KGHSH, CDR2 LQKENI. Trimming removed 5 bases at V and 5 bases at J, with 18 bases between. CDR3 sequence reads: CASSSQDRVRETQYF. DNA of the CDR3: TGTGCCAGCTCATCACAAGATAGGGTGCGTGAGACCCAGTACTTC.

The chain recombines TRBV7-2 with TRBJ1-5; possibly TRBD1 for D (5 bases). This CDR3 contains 14 residues. CDR1 SGHTA and CDR2 FQGNSA come from the germline V gene. V was trimmed by 1 base and J by 7 bases, leaving 11 bases between them. In nucleotides, the CDR3 is TGTGCCAGCAGCTTAGGAGGGGCTGAGCAGCCCCAGCATTTT. Amino acids: CASSLGGAEQPQHF. The full variable domain, completed using reference TRBV7-2 and TRBJ1-5, is GAGVSQSPSNKVTEKGKDVELRCDPISGHTALYWYRQSLGQGLEFLIYFQGNSAPDKSGLPSDRFSAERTGGSVSTLTIQRTQQEDSAVYLCASSLGGAEQPQHFGDGTRLSIL.

The rearrangement uses TRBV7-6 and TRBJ1-2; D remains ambiguous. The CDR3 has 11 residues. CDR1 and CDR2 from the germline V gene are SGHVS and FNYEAQ. V was trimmed by 6 bases and J by 7 bases, leaving 9 bases between them. The DNA for the CDR3 is TGTGCCAGCAGGGGTGGTGGTGGCTACACCTTC. It yields the protein CASRGGGGYTF.

This clone is labeled medium-sized. The chain links TRBV2 to TRBJ2-2; perhaps D is TRBD1 or TRBD2 (5 bases each). Trimming cost V 6 bases and J 3 bases, with 8 bases left between them. The CDR3 is 13 amino acids. CDR1 SNHLY and CDR2 FYNNEI come from the germline V gene. CDR3 coding DNA: TGTGCCAGCAGAAGAGGGGACACCGGGGAGCTGTTTTTT. Translated: CASRRGDTGELFF.

This chain uses TRBV5-6 with TRBJ1-2; perhaps TRBD1 as D (5 bases). CDR3 size: 15 residues. Germline CDR1 and CDR2: SGHDT and YYEEEE. The V and J ends lost 2 bases and 5 bases respectively, with 16 bases between them. The CDR3 sequence: CASSFGGRAMYGYTF. Written as DNA, the CDR3 is TGTGCCAGCAGCTTTGGCGGCAGGGCTATGTATGGCTACACCTTC.

This clone was counted only a few times. The CDR3 nucleotides read TGTGCCAGCAGTTTGGCCTCCAGGCCCAACTACGAGCAGTACTTC. Translated: CASSLASRPNYEQYF. The rearrangement joins TRBV27 to TRBJ2-7; D is unresolved. V was shortened by 3 bases and J by 3 bases, with 15 bases between the two germline ends. The germline V gene has CDR1 MNHEY and CDR2 SMNVEV (reference sequence). The CDR3 is 15 amino acids.

The CDR3 DNA reads TGTGCCAGCAGCTCCTTTGGGGCAGTAGCGACCGCTAGCACAGATACGCAGTATTTT. Amino acid sequence: CASSSFGAVATASTDTQYF. The rearrangement links TRBV5-8 to TRBJ2-3, with D perhaps matching TRBD1 or TRBD2 (5 bases each). Germline CDR1 SGHTS, CDR2 YDEGEE. V lost 3 bases and J lost 0, with 23 bases in between. The length of the CDR3 is 19 residues.

This clone has only one observation. V gene TRBV2 combines with J gene TRBJ1-3; D uncertain. The CDR3 extends over 14 amino acids. The germline gives CDR1 SNHLY, CDR2 FYNNEI. With 3 bases removed from V and 0 bases from J, the gap between germline ends came to 6 bases. The CDR3 region is CASSDPSSGNTIYF. CDR3 sequence (DNA): TGTGCCAGCAGTGACCCAAGCTCTGGAAACACCATATATTTT.